Below, 16 T cell receptor beta chains from the same sample are listed, as sequenced in a study of OX40 agonist ivuxolimab in advanced cancers. Library construction relied on the immunoSEQ multiplex PCR assay. Not all clones reach the TCRdb copy of this immuneACCESS table, which keeps in-frame sequences only. Checked studies attribute under half of the gap to unresolved V genes and leave the rest unexplained. The sample has 40,000 to 60,000 clones on record, about 90% of them singletons. Approximately 3.8% of the sample is held by the ten biggest clonotypes. The material was CD4+ or CD8+ T cells sorted from blood, obtained in a trial of the OX40 agonist ivuxolimab. The receptors were sampled from an adult with an advanced solid tumor such as melanoma, head and neck, liver or kidney cancer.

The V and J genes are TRBV29-1 and TRBJ1-1; D is possibly TRBD1 (5 bases). The CDR3 totals 14 residues. CDR1 and CDR2 from the germline V gene are SQVTM and ANQGSEA. V was shortened by 1 base and J by 3 bases, with 12 bases between the two germline ends. DNA of the CDR3: TGCAGCGTTGAAGCTCAATGGGGGGACACTGAAGCTTTCTTT. It codes for CSVEAQWGDTEAFF.

For this clone: The junction does not match germline at one end; this may be a read error. The rearrangement joins TRBV7-7 to TRBJ2-2; the match to TRBD2 covers 9 bases. CDR1 is SSHAT, CDR2 FNYEAQ, per germline (reference sequence). The CDR3 is made up of 15 amino acids. The CDR3 nucleotides are TGTGCTAGCAGCTCGGAGCGGGGGGTAGCCGGGGAGCTGTTTTTT. It encodes CASSSERGVAGELFF.

The rearrangement links TRBV14 to TRBJ2-5; weak D call: TRBD1 (5 bases). V lost 0 bases and J lost 10, with 15 bases in between. This CDR3 region has 14 residues. Germline lookup yields CDR1 SGHDN and CDR2 FVKESK. The CDR3 loop reads CASSQDWSDQGQYF. As DNA, the CDR3 is TGTGCCAGCAGCCAAGATTGGTCGGACCAGGGCCAGTACTTC. The variable domain in full, completed from reference TRBV14 and TRBJ2-5, reads EAGVTQFPSHSVIEKGQTVTLRCDPISGHDNLYWYRRVMGKEIKFLLHFVKESKQDESGMPNNRFLAERTGGTYSTLKVQPAELEDSGVYFCASSQDWSDQGQYFGPGTRLLVL.

The CDR3 loop reads CASTSGGAVGQYF. The CDR3 DNA reads as TGTGCCAGCACTAGCGGGGGGGCGGTGGGCCAGTACTTC. The chain combines TRBV28 with TRBJ2-5; 12 positions match TRBD2. Looked up from germline, CDR1 is MDHEN and CDR2 is SYDVKM. Trimming at V came to 7 bases and at J to 10 bases, leaving 7 bases not matched to a gene. The CDR3 is 13 residues long.

The chain couples TRBV4-2 to TRBJ1-2; D is uncertain. The ends were cut back, 0 bases at V and 8 bases at J, with 7 bases in the middle. This CDR3 comprises 12 residues. CDR1 is LGHNA and CDR2 is YNFKEQ in the germline V gene. The CDR3 bases are TGTGCCAGCAGCCAAGATGAGAGAGGCTACACCTTC. It is translated as CASSQDERGYTF.

V is TRBV7-6 and J is TRBJ2-3; 8 bases align to TRBD1. Germline lookup yields CDR1 SGHVS and CDR2 FNYEAQ. This CDR3 is built from 17 residues. V trimming: 0 bases; J trimming: 3 bases; junction bases outside the gene matches: 8. The CDR3 DNA reads TGTGCCAGCAGCTTAGCCGGGACAGGCCGAGGGACAGATACGCAGTATTTT. It translates to CASSLAGTGRGTDTQYF.

This clone was detected only once. The CDR3 spells CAISPGTGITNYGYTF. The CDR3 DNA follows: TGTGCCATCAGCCCCGGGACAGGAATCACTAACTATGGCTACACCTTC. The chain combines TRBV10-3 with TRBJ1-2; TRBD1 agrees at 8 bases. V was pared by 6 bases and J by 0 bases, with 9 bases of the junction left unmatched. Per germline, CDR1 ENHRY and CDR2 SYGVKD. The CDR3 has 16 amino acids.

The chain recombines TRBV5-4 with TRBJ1-5; D gene uncertain. Germline V CDR1 and CDR2: SGHNT, YYREEE (reference sequence). This CDR3 contains 14 residues. Trimming left V 4 bases short and J 3 bases short, with 11 bases between. The DNA for the CDR3 is TGTGCCAGCAGCCTGGAAGGGTCCAATCAGCCCCAGCATTTT. This encodes CASSLEGSNQPQHF.

This chain uses TRBV9 with TRBJ1-2, with a weak D call TRBD1 (5 bases). Trimming took off 0 bases at V and 5 bases at J, with 14 bases between the two ends. From germline, CDR1 is SGDLS and CDR2 YYNGEE. The CDR3 is 15 residues long. CDR3 DNA: TGTGCCAGCAGCGTAGAGGGGATTGAGGCGTATGGCTACACCTTC. As protein: CASSVEGIEAYGYTF.

This chain uses TRBV18 with TRBJ2-5, with D hard to call. Looked up from germline, CDR1 is KGHSH and CDR2 is LQKENI. Trimming took off 2 bases at V and 1 base at J, with 5 bases between the two ends. The CDR3 is 13 residues long. CDR3 residues: CASSPNLQETQYF. The CDR3 DNA reads TGTGCCAGCTCACCAAACCTCCAAGAGACCCAGTACTTC.

This chain joins TRBV2 and TRBJ2-2, with D tentatively TRBD1 (6 bases). Germline values: CDR1 SNHLY, CDR2 FYNNEI. Trimming cost V 6 bases and J 4 bases, with 12 bases left between them. CDR3 length: 14 residues. CDR3 loop: CASRAGVSTGELFF. The CDR3, as DNA: TGTGCCAGCAGGGCAGGGGTTTCCACCGGGGAGCTGTTTTTT. The complete variable domain, with remaining parts taken from reference TRBV2 and TRBJ2-2, reads EPEVTQTPSHQVTQMGQEVILRCVPISNHLYFYWYRQILGQKVEFLVSFYNNEISEKSEIFDDQFSVERPDGSNFTLKIRSTKLEDSAMYFCASRAGVSTGELFFGEGSRLTVL.

The rearrangement links TRBV5-1 to TRBJ2-5; TRBD2 aligns across 10 bases. The DNA end favors TRBJ2-7, so the J call may be wrong. This CDR3 comprises 16 residues. The V gene's germline CDR1 is SGHRS and CDR2 YFSETQ. The CDR3 DNA reads as TGCGCCAGCAGCATGGATAGCGGGGGGAGCTCCTACGAGCAGTACTTC. Encoded protein: CASSMDSGGSSYEQYF.

On this clone: Other DNA sequences in this sample translate to the same CDR3. J is TRBJ2-1 and V is TRBV11-3; perhaps D is TRBD1 or TRBD2 (5 bases each). V lost 6 bases and J 3 bases, leaving 15 bases between the germline ends. This CDR3 has 15 residues. Looked up from germline, CDR1 is SGHNT and CDR2 is YENEEA. In nucleotides, the CDR3 is TGTGCCAGCAGTTTCTCCGGGACGGGCTACAATGAGCAGTTCTTC. It translates to CASSFSGTGYNEQFF.

The V and J genes are TRBV14 and TRBJ1-4; D is undetermined. Germline CDR1 reads SGHDN; CDR2 reads FVKESK. Trimming cost V 4 bases and J 7 bases, with 13 bases left between them. The CDR3 loop spans 14 amino acids. CDR3 region: CASSPNGLGEKLFF. The CDR3 region has the DNA TGTGCCAGCAGCCCCAATGGCCTGGGTGAAAAACTGTTTTTT.

The V gene is TRBV14, the J gene TRBJ2-3; D perhaps matches TRBD1 (5 bases). Looked up from germline, CDR1 is SGHDN and CDR2 is FVKESK. Between the trimmed V and J ends, which lost 4 bases and 3 bases, there was a span of 17 bases. The CDR3 extends over 16 amino acids. CDR3 sequence reads: CASSPASGISTDTQYF. CDR3 DNA sequence: TGTGCCAGCAGCCCAGCGTCAGGGATCTCTACAGATACGCAGTATTTT.

This chain uses TRBV5-1 with TRBJ2-3, with 15 bases identical to TRBD2. The CDR3 runs 17 residues. V lost 4 bases to trimming and J lost 0 bases; unmatched junction nucleotides: 3. Looked up from germline, CDR1 is SGHRS and CDR2 is YFSETQ. The CDR3 spells CASSMGLAGGSTDTQYF. The DNA of the CDR3 is TGCGCCAGCAGCATGGGACTAGCGGGGGGAAGCACAGATACGCAGTATTTT.